This T cell receptor beta chain was sequenced in a study of read filtering for tumor transcriptome and immune sequencing. Study at large: After DNase treatment, RNA was made into whole-transcriptome libraries.

The library was built from 400 ng RNA with molecular barcoded adaptors for alpha/delta and beta/gamma chains. TCRdb re-called the reads with MiXCR, one entry per CDR3 protein. In the table there are roughly 24,000 distinct CDR3 sequences, roughly 15% of which are singletons. With respect to this clonotype: A much bigger clone sits one base away, suggesting this may be a read error.

Sample: a population of CD138-negative cells sorted from bone marrow. The TCR comes from a donor aged 40 or over with multiple myeloma.

CDR3 bases: TGTGCCAGCAGTTTGGCCATCACAGATACGCAGTATTTT. Translating gives CASSLAITDTQYF. This chain links TRBV6-6 with TRBJ2-3; no firm D call. This CDR3 spans 13 amino acids. Germline assignment: CDR1 MNHNY and CDR2 SVGAGI (reference sequence). V lost 4 bases to trimming and J lost 2 bases, with 7 bases between them.